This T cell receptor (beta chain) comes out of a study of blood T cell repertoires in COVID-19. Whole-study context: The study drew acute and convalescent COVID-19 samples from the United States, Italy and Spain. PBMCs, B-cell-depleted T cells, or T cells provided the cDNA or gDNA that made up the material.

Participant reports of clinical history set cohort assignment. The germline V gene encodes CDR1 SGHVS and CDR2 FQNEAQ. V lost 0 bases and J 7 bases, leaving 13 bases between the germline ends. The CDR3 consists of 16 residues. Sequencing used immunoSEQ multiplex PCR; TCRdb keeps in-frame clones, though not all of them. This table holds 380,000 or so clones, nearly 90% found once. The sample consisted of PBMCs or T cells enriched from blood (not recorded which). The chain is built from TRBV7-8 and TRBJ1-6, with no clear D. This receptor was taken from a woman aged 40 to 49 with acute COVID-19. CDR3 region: CASSLAFAVLNSPLHF. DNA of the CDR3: TGTGCCAGCAGCTTAGCCTTTGCGGTGCTGAATTCACCCCTCCACTTT. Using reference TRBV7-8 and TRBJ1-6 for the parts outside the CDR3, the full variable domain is GAGVSQSPRYKVAKRGQDVALRCDPISGHVSLFWYQQALGQGPEFLTYFQNEAQLDKSGLPSDRFFAERPEGSVSTLKIQRTQQEDSAVYLCASSLAFAVLNSPLHFGNGTRLTVT.